Listed here are 20 T cell receptor beta chains from one sample, sequenced in a study of regulatory T cells. Study-wide points: In CD3G-deficient patients, conventional CD4+ T cells were enriched for hydrophobic CDR3 residues at positions 6 and 7.

What these receptors recognize is not known. The PCR used 52 TRBV and 13 TRBJ primers. Generated by immunoSEQ multiplex PCR, the TCRdb table keeps only in-frame clones and is missing some. The profile covers some 20,000 clones, with 88% appearing a single time and roughly 1.3% taken by the ten largest. The sequencing input was conventional CD4+ T cells sorted from blood. These receptors all stem from a child between 10 and 17 years old with CD3G deficiency.

The chain couples TRBV28 to TRBJ2-5, with D perhaps being TRBD1 or TRBD2 (6 bases each). The J call may be mistaken, given a closer DNA end match to TRBJ2-7. This CDR3 spans 16 amino acids. Germline V lookup: CDR1 MDHEN, CDR2 SYDVKM. The CDR3 loop is CASSSGGGARIYEQYF. The CDR3 DNA is TGTGCCAGCAGTTCCGGAGGGGGTGCTAGGATTTACGAGCAGTACTTC.

The genes are TRBV6-6 and TRBJ1-2; D might be TRBD1 (6 bases). The CDR3 is made up of 13 amino acids. Germline CDR1 is MNHNY and CDR2 is SVGAGI (reference sequence). V was cut by 6 bases and J by 1 base, with 9 bases left in between. This CDR3 reads CASRNRVNYGYTF. The CDR3, as DNA: TGTGCCAGCAGGAACAGGGTTAACTATGGCTACACCTTC.

V usage is TRBV28 and J usage is TRBJ2-1; 7 bases fit TRBD2. V was pared by 7 bases and J by 0 bases, with 6 bases of the junction left unmatched. CDR3 size: 15 residues. The germline V gene has CDR1 MDHEN and CDR2 SYDVKM. As DNA, the CDR3 is TGTGCCAGCACCCAGGGAGGGAGCTCCTACAATGAGCAGTTCTTC. This codes for CASTQGGSSYNEQFF.

This chain connects TRBV28 to TRBJ1-2; D remains ambiguous. Germline CDR1 reads MDHEN; CDR2 reads SYDVKM. V was cut by 6 bases and J by 8 bases, with 16 bases left in between. The CDR3 runs 13 residues. In DNA form, the CDR3 reads TGTGCCAGCAGCCCCGGGAAGGCCCGGGGCTACACCTTC. Encoded protein: CASSPGKARGYTF.

A single count supports this clone. V and J are TRBV6-1 and TRBJ1-1, with 7 bases that match TRBD1. The germline gives CDR1 MNHNS, CDR2 SASEGT. The CDR3 runs to 14 residues. V shed 5 bases, J shed 4 bases, and the junction held 7 bases outside the gene matches. CDR3 in amino acids: CASSTDRRGTEAFF. The CDR3 DNA reads TGTGCCAGCAGTACGGACAGGAGGGGCACTGAAGCTTTCTTT.

This chain connects TRBV28 to TRBJ2-2; 9 bases agree with TRBD1. The germline V gene has CDR1 MDHEN and CDR2 SYDVKM. With V trimmed by 5 bases and J by 10 bases, 14 bases remained unmatched. This CDR3 region has 16 residues. CDR3 protein: CASSPGGTGWGEELFF. CDR3 coding DNA: TGTGCCAGCAGTCCCGGCGGGACAGGGTGGGGTGAGGAGCTGTTTTTT.

This chain connects TRBV6-1 to TRBJ1-3; D unresolved. This CDR3 contains 15 residues. Germline V gives CDR1 MNHNS, CDR2 SASEGT. Trimming removed 11 bases at V and 0 bases at J, with 17 bases between. The DNA for the CDR3 is TGTGCCTCACGCCGGGATTCCAACTCTGGAAACACCATATATTTT. This gives the protein CASRRDSNSGNTIYF.

This clone was counted once. The chain joins TRBV28 to TRBJ2-7, with TRBD1 matching over 10 bases. This CDR3 has 15 residues. Germline loops: CDR1 MDHEN, CDR2 SYDVKM. The V gene end was trimmed by 6 bases and the J gene end by 3 bases; junction bases not matched to a gene: 8. The CDR3, as DNA: TGTGCCAGCAGCCACCGGGACAGGGGAGGCTACGAGCAGTACTTC. Protein: CASSHRDRGGYEQYF.

This chain joins TRBV6-1 and TRBJ2-1; D is perhaps TRBD1 or TRBD2 (5 bases each). The CDR3 extends over 15 amino acids. Germline lookup yields CDR1 MNHNS and CDR2 SASEGT. Trimming shortened V by 2 bases and J by 5 bases, and 13 bases separated the two germline ends. The CDR3 DNA reads as TGTGCCAGCAGTGAACGGCCTAAGGGACACAATGAGCAGTTCTTC. Amino acid sequence: CASSERPKGHNEQFF.

The count of this clone is one. The chain combines TRBV6-1 with TRBJ2-7, with D perhaps TRBD1 (5 bases). The germline CDR1 and CDR2 sequences are MNHNS and SASEGT. The CDR3 runs 13 residues. V lost 2 bases and J lost 4, with 9 bases in between. CDR3 nucleotide sequence: TGTGCCAGCAGTGAAACAGGCTTTTACGAGCAGTACTTC. It translates to CASSETGFYEQYF.

The chain employs TRBV6-1 and TRBJ2-5; 8 bases match TRBD1. The length of the CDR3 is 15 residues. Losses at the gene ends were 6 bases for V and 5 bases for J; bases not matched to a gene: 11. The V gene's germline CDR1 is MNHNS and CDR2 SASEGT. The CDR3 here is CASSPRGQIGETQYF. CDR3 in DNA: TGTGCCAGCAGCCCCAGGGGGCAAATCGGGGAGACCCAGTACTTC.

Only a few counts were recorded for this clone. This rearrangement joins TRBV6-1 to TRBJ1-2, with a tentative D call TRBD1 (6 bases). V dropped 6 bases and J dropped 8 bases, with 16 bases sitting between them. The CDR3 extends over 13 amino acids. Germline values: CDR1 MNHNS, CDR2 SASEGT. The CDR3 spells CASSLQGTRGYTF. CDR3 nucleotide sequence: TGTGCCAGCAGCTTACAGGGCACAAGAGGCTACACCTTC.

The J gene is TRBJ2-6, the V gene TRBV28, with D maybe TRBD1 (5 bases). This CDR3 is 15 amino acids long. V lost 5 bases, J lost 5 bases, and 13 bases lay in between. Germline-derived CDR1 and CDR2 are MDHEN and SYDVKM. Here the CDR3 reads CASSPQGRRANVLTF. For the CDR3, the DNA is TGTGCCAGCAGTCCTCAGGGAAGGCGGGCCAACGTCCTGACTTTC.

This clone was seen only once. This chain joins TRBV28 and TRBJ2-7; possibly TRBD1 for D (5 bases). The CDR3 sequence is 13 residues long. Germline lookup yields CDR1 MDHEN and CDR2 SYDVKM. Trimming left V 7 bases short and J 3 bases short, with 13 bases between. In DNA form, the CDR3 reads TGTGCCAGCAAGGGGAAGGGCTTCTACGAGCAGTACTTC. Amino acids: CASKGKGFYEQYF. Based on the CDR3 plus reference TRBV28 and TRBJ2-7, the full variable domain is DVKVTQSSRYLVKRTGEKVFLECVQDMDHENMFWYRQDPGLGLRLIYFSYDVKMKEKGDIPEGYSVSREKKERFSLILESASTNQTSMYLCASKGKGFYEQYFGPGTRLTVT.

The chain has TRBV11-3 and TRBJ2-1, with D perhaps TRBD1 (5 bases). V lost 0 bases and J lost 12, with 12 bases in between. The CDR3 contains 13 residues. In germline, CDR1 is SGHNT, CDR2 YENEEA. CDR3 DNA: TGTGCCAGCAGCTTAGAGGGGAAGACAGTGCAGTTCTTC. It translates to CASSLEGKTVQFF. Drawing the rest from reference TRBV11-3 and TRBJ2-1, the complete variable domain is EAGVVQSPRYKIIEKKQPVAFWCNPISGHNTLYWYLQNLGQGPELLIRYENEEAVDDSQLPKDRFSAERLKGVDSTLKIQPAELGDSAVYLCASSLEGKTVQFFGPGTRLTVL.

This rearrangement joins TRBV6-1 to TRBJ2-1, with no clear D. Trimming stripped 5 bases from V and 8 bases from J, with 10 bases between. Germline V gives CDR1 MNHNS, CDR2 SASEGT. The CDR3 contains 12 residues. The CDR3 DNA sequence: TGTGCCAGCAGTCTATACCGGGATGAGCAGTTCTTC. It translates to CASSLYRDEQFF.

The chain uses TRBV7-8 and TRBJ2-6; D is uncertain. This CDR3 has 16 residues. The V end was cut by 2 bases, the J end by 0 bases, with 8 bases between. CDR1 and CDR2 (germline): SGHVS, FQNEAQ. The CDR3 sequence is CASSLRKGSGANVLTF. In DNA, the CDR3 is TGTGCCAGCAGCTTAAGAAAGGGCTCTGGGGCCAACGTCCTGACTTTC.

The chain uses TRBV27 and TRBJ1-1; 10 bases fit TRBD1. Germline CDR1 reads MNHEY; CDR2 reads SMNVEV (reference sequence). Losses at the gene ends were 6 bases for V and 5 bases for J; bases not matched to a gene: 12. This CDR3 has 16 residues. The CDR3 region has the DNA TGTGCCAGCAGCCAAACTCGGACAGGGGGGGGGACTGAAGCTTTCTTT. Translation gives CASSQTRTGGGTEAFF.

V usage is TRBV19 and J usage is TRBJ1-5; the match to TRBD1 covers 8 bases. V was clipped by 3 bases and J by 7 bases; unmatched bases: 2. The CDR3 has 13 residues. Germline values: CDR1 LNHDA, CDR2 SQIVND (reference sequence). The CDR3 DNA follows: TGTGCCAGTAGTATTCAGGGGGCCCAGCCCCAGCATTTT. Translating it yields CASSIQGAQPQHF.

This clone was seen only a few times. The chain employs TRBV7-9 and TRBJ2-3; D is perhaps TRBD2 (6 bases). CDR1 and CDR2 from the germline V gene are SEHNR and FQNEAQ (reference sequence). The CDR3 is 14 amino acids. With 6 bases removed from V and 4 bases from J, the gap between germline ends came to 14 bases. The CDR3 spells CASRRLGGADTQYF. The CDR3 region has the DNA TGTGCCAGCAGACGACTAGGAGGAGCAGATACGCAGTATTTT. The full variable domain, with the rest looked up from reference TRBV7-9 and TRBJ2-3, is DTGVSQNPRHKITKRGQNVTFRCDPISEHNRLYWYRQTLGQGPEFLTYFQNEAQLEKSRLLSDRFSAERPKGSFSTLEIQRTEQGDSAMYLCASRRLGGADTQYFGPGTRLTVL.